The sequence of this TCR beta chain was determined in a study of technical replicates of blood from a few donors. Sequencing used immunoSEQ multiplex PCR; TCRdb keeps in-frame clones, though not all of them. This table has roughly 40,000 clones, around 96% appearing once. Germline values: CDR1 MNHNS, CDR2 SASEGT. V shed 6 bases, J shed 1 base, and the junction held 7 bases outside the gene matches. The CDR3 spans 15 residues. Sequenced sample: T cells isolated from PBMCs. The TCR comes from a human donor in good health. V and J are TRBV6-1 and TRBJ2-7, with TRBD1 identical over 9 bases. DNA of the CDR3: TGTGCCAGCAGGGATGACAGGGGGTCTTCCTACGAGCAGTACTTC. This gives the protein CASRDDRGSSYEQYF.